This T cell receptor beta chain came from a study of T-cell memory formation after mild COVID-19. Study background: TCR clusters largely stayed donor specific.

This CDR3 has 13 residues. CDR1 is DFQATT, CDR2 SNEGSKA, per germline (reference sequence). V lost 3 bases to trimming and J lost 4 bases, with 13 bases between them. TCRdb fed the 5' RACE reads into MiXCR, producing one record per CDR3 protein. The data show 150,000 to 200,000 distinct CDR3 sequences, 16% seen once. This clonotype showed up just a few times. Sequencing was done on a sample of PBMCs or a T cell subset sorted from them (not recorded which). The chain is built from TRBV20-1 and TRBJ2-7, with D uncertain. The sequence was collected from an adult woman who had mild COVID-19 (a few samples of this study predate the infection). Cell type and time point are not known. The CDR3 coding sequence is TGCAGTGCTAGCCTGCCGGGTATTTACGAGCAGTACTTC. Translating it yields CSASLPGIYEQYF.